This TCR beta chain is drawn from a study of cytomegalovirus exposure and HLA in healthy donors. General study findings and limits: Some TCR beta chains (164 of them) were listed as cytomegalovirus-associated. Through in vitro validation, three CMV-associated chains were shown to be specific for CMV antigens. Many donors carried some public TCRs, although rarity characterized most TCR sequences.

Note on this clone: Its antigen is as yet unknown.

This CDR3 region has 15 residues. After removal of 4 bases from V and 2 bases from J, the junction contained 7 bases not matched to a gene. CDR1 is SGHRS and CDR2 is YFSETQ in the germline V gene. Some clones are missing from TCRdb's copy, which holds only in-frame ones; the method was immunoSEQ multiplex PCR. The repertoire holds about 82,000 clones, with approximately 95% as singletons. The rearrangement joins TRBV5-1 to TRBJ2-3, with 7 bases aligning to TRBD1. Input material: PBMCs. The TCR originated in a woman between 18 and 30 years old in good health and CMV-seronegative. CDR3 bases: TGCGCCAGCAGCGACAGGGACCTTTCCACAGATACGCAGTATTTT. Residues: CASSDRDLSTDTQYF. Using reference TRBV5-1 and TRBJ2-3 for the parts outside the CDR3, the full variable domain is KAGVTQTPRYLIKTRGQQVTLSCSPISGHRSVSWYQQTPGQGLQFLFEYFSETQRNKGNFPGRFSGRQFSNSRSEMNVSTLELGDSALYLCASSDRDLSTDTQYFGPGTRLTVL.